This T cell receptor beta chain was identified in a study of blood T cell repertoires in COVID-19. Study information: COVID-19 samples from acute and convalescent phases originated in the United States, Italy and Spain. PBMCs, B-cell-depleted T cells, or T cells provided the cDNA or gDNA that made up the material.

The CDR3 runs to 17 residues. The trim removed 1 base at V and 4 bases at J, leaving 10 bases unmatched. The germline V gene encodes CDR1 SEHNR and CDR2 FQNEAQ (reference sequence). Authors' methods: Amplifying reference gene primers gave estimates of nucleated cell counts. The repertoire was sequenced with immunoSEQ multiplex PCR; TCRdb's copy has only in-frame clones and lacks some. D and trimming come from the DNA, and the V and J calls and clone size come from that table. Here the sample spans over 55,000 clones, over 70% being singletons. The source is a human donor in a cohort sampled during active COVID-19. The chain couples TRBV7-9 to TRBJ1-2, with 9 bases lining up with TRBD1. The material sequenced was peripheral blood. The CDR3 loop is CASSLGGTGNLLYGYTF. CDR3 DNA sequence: TGTGCCAGCAGCTTAGGGGGGACAGGGAACCTACTCTATGGCTACACCTTC.